Listed below are T cell receptor beta chains from one sample, sequenced in a study of cytomegalovirus exposure and HLA in healthy donors. This table comes from immunoSEQ multiplex PCR, and its TCRdb copy is limited to in-frame clones, with some not included. The data contain 180,000 or so clones, roughly 85% of them singletons. The sample taken for sequencing was PBMCs. Receptors were obtained from a man aged 50 to 59 in good health and CMV-seropositive. CDR3s include the opening cysteine and the closing phenylalanine or tryptophan. D genes are given only for firm matches. Size is stated for part of the rows, as once, few or many counts, or as a class when the clone is expanded.

D gene	V gene	J gene	clone size	CDR3 protein	CDR3 DNA
NA	TRBV11-2	TRBJ2-6	NA	CASRGVTGANVLTF	TGTGCCAGCAGAGGGGTTACTGGGGCCAACGTCCTGACTTTC
TRBD1	TRBV18	TRBJ2-3	NA	CASSPPQGGEGTQYF	TGTGCCAGCTCACCACCTCAAGGGGGCGAGGGTACGCAGTATTTT
NA	TRBV7-8	TRBJ1-2	few	CASSSAVGASYGYTF	TGTGCCAGCAGCTCAGCGGTGGGGGCTAGCTATGGCTACACCTTC
TRBD2	TRBV5-1	TRBJ2-1	NA	CASSLGGSGGGYNEQFF	TGCGCCAGCAGCTTGGGCGGTAGCGGGGGGGGCTACAATGAGCAGTTCTTC
TRBD1	TRBV7-3	TRBJ1-6	NA	CASSFGTGGSPLHF	TGTGCCAGCAGCTTCGGGACAGGGGGTTCACCCCTCCACTTT
NA	TRBV6-5	TRBJ2-7	NA	CASSRTLRSSYEQYF	TGTGCCAGCAGTCGGACACTTAGGAGCTCCTACGAGCAGTACTTC
TRBD1	TRBV7-8	TRBJ2-7	NA	CASSFTGTALLRTYEQYF	TGTGCCAGCAGCTTTACCGGGACAGCACTTTTAAGGACCTACGAGCAGTACTTC
NA	TRBV4-2	TRBJ1-5	NA	CASSQDAGNNQPQHF	TGTGCCAGCAGCCAAGATGCAGGGAACAATCAGCCCCAGCATTTT
TRBD2	TRBV5-1	TRBJ2-5	NA	CASSSSGGAEETQYF	TGCGCCAGCAGTTCTAGCGGGGGGGCCGAGGAGACCCAGTACTTC
NA	TRBV2	TRBJ2-7	NA	CASPPGERNYEQYF	TGTGCCAGTCCTCCAGGGGAGCGTAACTACGAGCAGTACTTC
NA	TRBV6-1	TRBJ1-1	many	CASSEEAGAGRNTEAFF	TGTGCCAGCAGTGAGGAGGCAGGGGCTGGTCGGAACACTGAAGCTTTCTTT
NA	TRBV5-4	TRBJ1-5	NA	CASSLGGGSNQPQHF	TGTGCCAGCAGCTTGGGGGGGGGAAGCAATCAGCCCCAGCATTTT
TRBD2	TRBV11-2	TRBJ2-1	NA	CASSYTWGLAGGHYNEQFF	TGTGCCAGCAGCTATACGTGGGGGTTAGCGGGGGGGCATTACAATGAGCAGTTCTTC
TRBD1	TRBV7-9	TRBJ2-7	once	CASSQGQEYYEQYF	TGTGCCAGCAGCCAGGGACAGGAATACTACGAGCAGTACTTC
NA	TRBV28	TRBJ1-1	NA	CAQAPILNTEAFF	TGTGCCCAGGCCCCGATTTTGAACACTGAAGCTTTCTTT
NA	TRBV29-1	TRBJ2-7	NA	CSVEQGSYEQYF	TGCAGCGTTGAGCAGGGTTCCTACGAGCAGTACTTC
TRBD1	TRBV28	TRBJ2-7	NA	CASSLSTTGVHEQYF	TGTGCCAGCAGTTTGAGCACGACAGGGGTTCACGAGCAGTACTTC
NA	TRBV6-5	TRBJ1-2	NA	CASTANPDYGYTF	TGTGCCAGCACCGCAAACCCGGACTATGGCTACACCTTC
TRBD2	TRBV11-3	TRBJ2-6	NA	CASSFSGGAFGANVLTF	TGTGCCAGCAGCTTTAGCGGGGGGGCTTTTGGGGCCAACGTCCTGACTTTC
TRBD1	TRBV9	TRBJ1-6	NA	CASSWKDRESPLHF	TGTGCCAGCAGCTGGAAGGACAGGGAATCACCCCTCCACTTT
TRBD1	TRBV9	TRBJ1-2	NA	CASSVGDRVAYGYTF	TGTGCCAGCAGCGTAGGGGACAGGGTGGCCTATGGCTACACCTTC
TRBD2	TRBV2	TRBJ2-5	NA	CASSPGLAEVTQYF	TGTGCCAGCAGTCCCGGACTAGCTGAGGTGACCCAGTACTTC
NA	TRBV5-1	TRBJ1-1	NA	CASSLQANLNTEAFF	TGCGCCAGCAGCTTACAGGCAAATCTGAACACTGAAGCTTTCTTT
NA	TRBV18	TRBJ2-5	NA	CASSPFVGDQETQYF	TGTGCCAGCTCACCGTTCGTCGGGGACCAAGAGACCCAGTACTTC
TRBD1	TRBV7-9	TRBJ1-2	once	CASSSGGTPGYTF	TGTGCCAGCAGCTCAGGGGGCACCCCCGGCTACACCTTC
NA	TRBV28	TRBJ1-4	NA	CATKFWGDEKLFF	TGTGCCACCAAGTTCTGGGGGGATGAAAAACTGTTTTTT
TRBD1	TRBV9	TRBJ2-4	NA	CASSASGTGRVLAKNIQYF	TGTGCCAGCAGCGCGTCCGGGACAGGGCGTGTTTTAGCCAAAAACATTCAGTACTTC
TRBD1	TRBV7-2	TRBJ2-2	NA	CASSFPDRATGELFF	TGTGCCAGCAGCTTCCCCGACAGGGCCACCGGGGAGCTGTTTTTT
TRBD2	TRBV4-3	TRBJ2-3	NA	CASSQDRLAGEDTQYF	TGCGCCAGCAGCCAAGATAGGCTAGCGGGGGAAGATACGCAGTATTTT
TRBD1	TRBV29-1	TRBJ2-1	NA	CSVTHPDRVRDEQFF	TGCAGCGTTACTCATCCGGACAGGGTGAGGGATGAGCAGTTCTTC
TRBD1	TRBV5-4	TRBJ2-7	NA	CASSLEGAAYEQYF	TGTGCCAGCAGCTTGGAGGGGGCCGCCTACGAGCAGTACTTC
TRBD1	TRBV5-1	TRBJ1-1	NA	CASSIRDSLNTEAFF	TGCGCCAGCAGCATACGGGACAGTTTGAACACTGAAGCTTTCTTT
NA	TRBV5-6	TRBJ1-1	NA	CASSLNNRDTEAFF	TGTGCCAGCAGCTTGAATAATCGCGACACTGAAGCTTTCTTT
NA	TRBV19	TRBJ1-5	NA	CASSITRDTSNQPQHF	TGTGCCAGTAGTATAACACGGGACACTAGCAATCAGCCCCAGCATTTT
NA	TRBV10-1	TRBJ2-5	NA	CASSEFGGQGGSETQYF	TGCGCCAGCAGTGAATTTGGGGGCCAGGGTGGATCAGAGACCCAGTACTTC